The clone carrying this T cell receptor beta chain was seen repeatedly, ten times or more. The antigen is undetermined. Using a J-beta primer mix together with a sample-barcoded 5' primer, a second PCR was run for roughly 6 to 12 cycles. A tag from a template-switch adaptor with 12 random nucleotides marked each cDNA molecule. Each CDR3 protein is one row after TCRdb ran MiXCR on the 5' RACE reads. In the table there are around 600,000 distinct CDR3 sequences, around 48% of which are singletons. The entry originates in a study of blood T cells in healthy people across ages. Study-wide results and caveats: Naive T cell percentage showed a strong correlation with TCR beta diversity. Changes in expanded clonotypes were possibly confounded, as the CMV status of donors was unknown.

The V and J ends lost 3 bases and 8 bases, in that order; junction bases with no gene match: 7. CDR1 is SQVTM and CDR2 is ANQGSEA in the germline V gene. This CDR3 spans 14 amino acids. The receptor comes from a man aged 80 or over in good health. Sequencing input: blood. The chain is built from TRBV29-1 and TRBJ2-1; TRBD2 matches 10 bases. The CDR3 region is CSVEGLAGVDEQFF. The CDR3 DNA sequence: TGCAGCGTTGAGGGGCTAGCGGGAGTCGATGAGCAGTTCTTC.